This T cell receptor beta chain emerged from a study of cytomegalovirus exposure and HLA in healthy donors. Study overall: The use of the same platform for the 100 to 150 validation repertoires and the roughly 680 first-cohort repertoires was reported by a later analysis. Findings of the study overall: There were over 150 TCR beta chains listed as cytomegalovirus-associated. CMV antigen specificity was confirmed in vitro for a few CMV-associated chains. The tendency of first-cohort TCR clusters to co-occur in the 130 or so validation repertoires was identified by a subsequent analysis.

V was trimmed by 0 bases and J by 4 bases, leaving 9 bases between them. Germline values: CDR1 SGHDN, CDR2 FVKESK. The CDR3 extends over 14 amino acids. The data were produced by immunoSEQ multiplex PCR, yet TCRdb's version contains in-frame clones alone and is incomplete. The top ten clones hold 3% to 4.5% of a sample with some 86,000 clones, 90% to 95% of them seen once. Comments on this clone: Its antigen is unknown.

The sequencing sample was made of PBMCs. This chain uses TRBV14 with TRBJ1-1; D may be TRBD1 (5 bases). This clonotype was sampled from a woman in her 30s in good health and CMV-seronegative. DNA for the CDR3: TGTGCCAGCAGCCAAGATCCTCAGGGCACTGAAGCTTTCTTT. Translation gives CASSQDPQGTEAFF.